Listed below are T cell receptor beta chains from one sample, sequenced in a study of T cells expressing NK-cell markers. TCRdb reprocessed the 5' RACE reads; each CDR3 protein has one entry and no DNA is given. This repertoire includes just under 150,000 distinct CDR3 sequences. Sequencing was carried out using blood T cells: a sorted CD56 or NKG2C T cell subset, CD4+ or CD8+ T cells, or bulk PBMC T cells (not recorded which). The receptors shown here come from a man aged 18-30 years in good health. Each CDR3 is given with its conserved first and last residue.

TRBV12-3/TRBV12-4	TRBJ2-7	CASSFAELEQYF
TRBV12-3/TRBV12-4	TRBJ2-3	CASSLAGPTDTQYF
TRBV19	TRBJ2-3	CASSMIRADTQYF
TRBV5-1	TRBJ1-5	CASALESSSNQPQHF
TRBV12-3/TRBV12-4	TRBJ2-3	CASSLVLRDRGTDTQYF
TRBV14	TRBJ2-5	CASSQVAKEETQYF
TRBV10-3	TRBJ2-3	CAISESSSGGTDTQYF
TRBV11-2	TRBJ2-5	CASSTRQGPFQETQYF
TRBV12-3/TRBV12-4	TRBJ2-5	CASTDGQEETQYF
TRBV18	TRBJ2-6	CASSPPAGDYSGANVLTF
TRBV12-3/TRBV12-4	TRBJ2-6	CASSLSGRESSGGANVLTF
TRBV5-5	TRBJ2-7	CASSLYRGSYEQYF
TRBV23-1	TRBJ2-1	CASSQPPGQLTSGRRYNEQFF
TRBV5-1	TRBJ2-2	CASSRTSLEAGELFF